Below are 32 T cell receptor beta chains sequenced from a single sample in a study of blood T cell repertoires in COVID-19. This table comes from immunoSEQ multiplex PCR, and its TCRdb copy is limited to in-frame clones, with some not included. The sample has approximately 37,000 clones; roughly 88% are singletons. The sample was peripheral blood. These receptors came from a woman between 65 and 79 years old with acute or convalescent COVID-19.

The chain uses TRBV6-1 and TRBJ2-3; unclear D gene. CDR3 length: 15 amino acids. The ends were cut back, 2 bases at V and 2 bases at J, with 11 bases in the middle. Germline assignment: CDR1 MNHNS and CDR2 SASEGT. The CDR3 DNA reads as TGTGCCAGCAGTGAACAGAACCTCGCCACAGATACGCAGTATTTT. Its protein is CASSEQNLATDTQYF.

The chain uses TRBV5-4 and TRBJ2-1, with TRBD2 identical over 10 bases. Germline lookup yields CDR1 SGHNT and CDR2 YYREEE (reference sequence). The ends lost 1 base at V and 2 bases at J; junction bases unmatched: 3. This CDR3 is built from 16 residues. Written as DNA, the CDR3 is TGTGCCAGCAGCTTGCCGCTAGCGGGAGCCTACAATGAGCAGTTCTTC. The encoded protein is CASSLPLAGAYNEQFF.

The CDR3 reads CASSWGVASGSDEQFF. The CDR3 DNA is TGTGCCAGCAGCTGGGGGGTGGCTAGCGGGAGCGATGAGCAGTTCTTC. J is TRBJ2-1 and V is TRBV11-2, with 10 bases fitting TRBD2. CDR3 length: 16 residues. Germline V gene sequence: CDR1 SGHAT, CDR2 FQNNGV. V was clipped by 4 bases and J by 8 bases; unmatched bases: 11.

The rearrangement joins TRBV5-6 to TRBJ2-2; D gene uncertain. Per germline, CDR1 SGHDT and CDR2 YYEEEE. The CDR3 loop spans 12 amino acids. V gave up 0 bases and J gave up 8 bases, with 5 bases separating them. In DNA form, the CDR3 reads TGTGCCAGCAGCTTGGTCGGGGGGGAGCTGTTTTTT. This codes for CASSLVGGELFF.

Of note for this clone: At the DNA level, this CDR3 is encoded by other sequences in the same sample as well. This chain joins TRBV6-5 and TRBJ2-3, with 7 positions matching TRBD2. The V gene end was trimmed by 8 bases and the J gene end by 2 bases; junction bases not matched to a gene: 10. Germline assignment: CDR1 MNHEY and CDR2 SVGAGI. The CDR3 is 15 residues long. This chain's CDR3 is CASSYGGGFTDTQYF. The CDR3 DNA reads TGTGCCAGCTCCTATGGGGGGGGGTTCACAGATACGCAGTATTTT.

The V call is TRBV7-8, the J call TRBJ2-7, with 7 bases that match TRBD1. The CDR3 covers 15 residues. The V gene's germline CDR1 is SGHVS and CDR2 FQNEAQ. Germline trimming cut 5 bases from V and 2 bases from J; bases unmatched to any gene: 9. CDR3 DNA: TGTGCCAGCAGCCCCGATCCCGGGACAGCCTACGAGCAGTACGTC. Amino acid sequence: CASSPDPGTAYEQYV.

Points on this clone: Other DNA variants within this sample encode the same CDR3. This chain connects TRBV7-3 to TRBJ2-1, with 10 positions matching TRBD2. This CDR3 is 16 amino acids long. Germline V gene data show CDR1 as SGHTA and CDR2 as FQGTGA. Trimming cost V 0 bases and J 4 bases; bases outside gene matches: 3. For the CDR3, the DNA is TGTGCCAGCAGCTTAACCTCTAGCGGGAGTTACAATGAGCAGTTCTTC. It specifies CASSLTSSGSYNEQFF.

The chain employs TRBV19 and TRBJ1-6; TRBD1 might be the D (6 bases). The CDR3 consists of 14 residues. V lost 0 bases and J lost 9, with 9 bases in between. Per the germline V gene, CDR1 is LNHDA and CDR2 is SQIVND (reference sequence). Written as DNA, the CDR3 is TGTGCCAGTAGTATAGATGAAGGGGGTTCACCCCTCCACTTT. Translated: CASSIDEGGSPLHF.

V is TRBV18 and J is TRBJ1-3; D is unresolved. Trimming took 6 bases from V and 0 from J, leaving 18 bases between them. From germline, CDR1 is KGHSH and CDR2 LQKENI. The CDR3 has 17 amino acids. The CDR3 loop reads CASSPDSGLLSGNTIYF. The CDR3 DNA reads TGTGCCAGCTCTCCCGACTCGGGTCTCCTCTCTGGAAACACCATATATTTT.

This chain links TRBV18 with TRBJ1-2; a possible D gene is TRBD1 (6 bases). Trimming pared 0 bases from V and 6 bases from J, leaving 17 bases between. The CDR3 runs 16 residues. In germline, CDR1 is KGHSH, CDR2 LQKENI. Here the CDR3 DNA reads TGTGCCAGCTCACCACCGAGCAGGGGCCCGTTGGATGGCTACACCTTC. Amino acids: CASSPPSRGPLDGYTF.

This clone showed up just once. The chain joins TRBV5-1 to TRBJ2-5; no clear D. The CDR3 is 12 residues long. V shed 0 bases and J shed 5 bases, with 5 bases lying between them. Germline V gene data show CDR1 as SGHRS and CDR2 as YFSETQ. CDR3 coding DNA: TGCGCCAGCAGCTTGGCAGGCGAGACCCAGTACTTC. Translating it yields CASSLAGETQYF.

This chain joins TRBV19 and TRBJ1-1; D gene unclear. CDR1 and CDR2 from the germline V gene are LNHDA and SQIVND (reference sequence). V was pared by 3 bases and J by 2 bases, with 10 bases between. The CDR3 covers 14 residues. CDR3 amino acids: CASSMNLENTEAFF. CDR3 nucleotides: TGTGCCAGTAGTATGAACCTAGAAAACACTGAAGCTTTCTTT.

This chain links TRBV6-4 with TRBJ1-1; 8 nucleotides match TRBD1. Germline CDR1 MRHNA, CDR2 SNTAGT. Trimming cost V 4 bases and J 7 bases; bases outside gene matches: 11. The CDR3 length is 15 residues. This CDR3 is CASSVSEAGTGEAFF. The CDR3 DNA reads TGTGCCAGCAGTGTTTCGGAAGCCGGGACAGGTGAAGCTTTCTTT.

The chain recombines TRBV12-3 or TRBV12-4 with TRBJ1-5; D is undetermined. Deletions cut 6 bases from V and 3 bases from J, with 9 bases between. This CDR3 spans 13 amino acids. Written as DNA, the CDR3 is TGTGCCAGCAGCTACAGTAACAATCAGCCCCAGCATTTT. Protein: CASSYSNNQPQHF.

The CDR3: CASSLDREDQPQHF. CDR3 DNA sequence: TGTGCCAGCAGTCTAGACAGGGAGGATCAGCCCCAGCATTTT. The gene calls are TRBV28 and TRBJ1-5; 7 bases align to TRBD1. Germline V gives CDR1 MDHEN, CDR2 SYDVKM. This CDR3 has 14 residues. V trimming: 5 bases; J trimming: 5 bases; junction bases outside the gene matches: 6.

The CDR3 region has the DNA TGTGCCAGCAGTTCTGGACTGGTACAAGAGACCCAGTACTTC. Translating gives CASSSGLVQETQYF. This chain joins TRBV6-2 or TRBV6-3 and TRBJ2-5; D is perhaps TRBD2 (5 bases). Trimming took 4 bases from V and 2 from J, leaving 11 bases between them. In germline, CDR1 is MNHEY, CDR2 SVGEGT. The CDR3 spans 14 residues.

The CDR3 loop is CASRQGGKNEQFF. The CDR3 coding sequence is TGTGCCAGTCGACAGGGTGGGAAGAATGAGCAGTTCTTC. The chain employs TRBV5-8 and TRBJ2-1, with 7 bases fitting TRBD1. V trimming: 8 bases; J trimming: 7 bases; junction bases outside the gene matches: 9. The CDR3 loop spans 13 amino acids. The germline CDR1 and CDR2 sequences are SGHTS and YDEGEE.

V gene TRBV7-6 combines with J gene TRBJ2-2; tentative D call: TRBD1 (6 bases). This CDR3 contains 14 residues. Trimming removed 1 base at V and 4 bases at J, with 7 bases between. The germline V gene has CDR1 SGHVS and CDR2 FNYEAQ. The CDR3 bases are TGTGCCAGCAGCTTAGAAGGGGGCACCGGGGAGCTGTTTTTT. The encoded protein is CASSLEGGTGELFF.

V usage is TRBV20-1 and J usage is TRBJ2-1; D gene unclear. Trimming stripped 4 bases from V and 7 bases from J, with 8 bases between. Germline CDR1 is DFQATT and CDR2 is SNEGSKA (reference sequence). This CDR3 region has 11 residues. In DNA form, the CDR3 reads TGCAGTGCTAATCTGGAGAATGAGCAGTTCTTC. Protein: CSANLENEQFF.

This chain uses TRBV5-5 with TRBJ1-6, with TRBD1 matching over 8 bases. Germline CDR1 and CDR2: SGHKS and YYEKEE (reference sequence). Trimming cost V 4 bases and J 8 bases; bases outside gene matches: 2. This CDR3 contains 13 residues. CDR3 DNA sequence: TGTGCCAGCAGCGTACAGGGGGATTCACCCCTCCACTTT. The encoded protein is CASSVQGDSPLHF. Full variable domain (rest looked up from reference TRBV5-5 and TRBJ1-6): DAGVTQSPTHLIKTRGQQVTLRCSPISGHKSVSWYQQVLGQGPQFIFQYYEKEERGRGNFPDRFSARQFPNYSSELNVNALLLGDSALYLCASSVQGDSPLHFGNGTRLTVT.

The chain is built from TRBV6-5 and TRBJ1-5; D remains unclear. Germline V gene lookup returns CDR1 MNHEY and CDR2 SVGAGI. V lost 0 bases to trimming and J lost 0 bases, with 6 bases between them. This CDR3 region has 15 residues. In DNA, the CDR3 is TGTGCCAGCAGTTACTCCTTCGGTAGCAATCAGCCCCAGCATTTT. This translates into CASSYSFGSNQPQHF.

J is TRBJ2-1 and V is TRBV5-1, with 7 nucleotides matching TRBD2. Germline V gives CDR1 SGHRS, CDR2 YFSETQ. The J segment lost 8 bases and the V segment lost 1 base, leaving 6 bases of the junction unmatched. This CDR3 spans 14 amino acids. The CDR3 reads CASSLRFAGDEQFF. CDR3 nucleotide sequence: TGCGCCAGCAGCTTGAGGTTCGCGGGGGATGAGCAGTTCTTC.

The rearrangement joins TRBV2 to TRBJ2-7; the D is unclear. Germline V CDR1 and CDR2: SNHLY, FYNNEI. The CDR3 has 13 residues. V was clipped by 4 bases and J by 6 bases, with 13 bases between them. The CDR3 reads CASSGNEVAEQYV. The CDR3 coding sequence is TGTGCCAGCAGTGGAAATGAGGTTGCCGAGCAGTACGTC.

This clone showed up just a few times. V usage is TRBV7-2 and J usage is TRBJ2-1, with D maybe TRBD2 (5 bases). The CDR3 consists of 15 residues. V lost 0 bases and J lost 5, with 11 bases in between. Germline lookup yields CDR1 SGHTA and CDR2 FQGNSA. This CDR3 is CASSLAIGINNEQFF. The DNA of the CDR3 is TGTGCCAGCAGCTTAGCCATCGGGATAAACAATGAGCAGTTCTTC.

This clone has more than one count but fewer than ten. This chain's CDR3 is CASSLDPGGISQPQHF. The CDR3 nucleotides read TGCGCCAGCAGCTTGGATCCCGGGGGGATCAGTCAGCCCCAGCATTTT. The J gene is TRBJ1-5, the V gene TRBV5-1; the D gene is possibly TRBD1 (5 bases). The CDR3 has 16 amino acids. Germline V lookup: CDR1 SGHRS, CDR2 YFSETQ. The V end was cut by 0 bases, the J end by 6 bases, with 16 bases between.

V usage is TRBV2 and J usage is TRBJ1-4; 8 bases match TRBD1. The CDR3 sequence is 14 residues long. Trimming at V came to 6 bases and at J to 8 bases, leaving 8 bases not matched to a gene. Germline CDR1 and CDR2: SNHLY and FYNNEI. The CDR3 sequence is CASRTGDGEEKLFF. The CDR3 coding sequence is TGTGCCAGCAGGACAGGGGATGGGGAGGAAAAACTGTTTTTT.

This chain connects TRBV6-1 to TRBJ2-3, with D perhaps TRBD2 (6 bases). Germline values: CDR1 MNHNS, CDR2 SASEGT. Deletions cut 1 base from V and 12 bases from J, with 20 bases between. The CDR3 length is 15 residues. CDR3 DNA sequence: TGTGCCAGCAGTGAAGGAGGTCGGGAGTCCTCTAGTCAGTATTTT. Amino acids: CASSEGGRESSSQYF.

The chain is built from TRBV24-1 and TRBJ1-2, with a possible D match to TRBD1 (5 bases). The CDR3 sequence is 15 residues long. Per germline, CDR1 KGHDR and CDR2 SFDVKD. Trimming took off 2 bases at V and 3 bases at J, with 12 bases between the two ends. CDR3 in DNA: TGTGCCACCAGTGATTCGGCCTGGGGCGACTATGGCTACACCTTC. As protein: CATSDSAWGDYGYTF.

This clone qualifies as medium-sized. This chain connects TRBV29-1 to TRBJ1-2, with TRBD1 matching 7 bases. CDR3 length: 12 residues. With 6 bases clipped from V and 4 bases from J, the junction kept 5 bases outside the gene matches. CDR1 is SQVTM and CDR2 is ANQGSEA in the germline V gene. This CDR3 is CSVQGSGYGYTF. The CDR3 nucleotides are TGCAGCGTACAGGGGAGCGGCTATGGCTACACCTTC.

The chain links TRBV4-3 to TRBJ2-2, with TRBD2 matching over 9 bases. The junction had 9 bases not matched to a gene; V was cut back by 1 base and J by 3 bases. The CDR3 covers 18 residues. From germline, CDR1 is LGHNA and CDR2 YSLEER. In DNA form, the CDR3 reads TGCGCCAGCAGCCAAGCGGGTAGCGGGAGTTATTACACCGGGGAGCTGTTTTTT. Its protein product is CASSQAGSGSYYTGELFF.

The chain has TRBV28 and TRBJ2-3; 7 bases align to TRBD2. The CDR3 covers 22 residues. The trim removed 8 bases at V and 4 bases at J, leaving 33 bases unmatched. Germline CDR1 is MDHEN and CDR2 is SYDVKM. The DNA for the CDR3 is TGTGCCAGCTCAAACCTGGGTAGTAGTTACCGGGGCGGGAGAGATTTAGCAGATACGCAGTATTTT. It is translated as CASSNLGSSYRGGRDLADTQYF. Full variable domain (remainder filled in from reference TRBV28 and TRBJ2-3): DVKVTQSSRYLVKRTGEKVFLECVQDMDHENMFWYRQDPGLGLRLIYFSYDVKMKEKGDIPEGYSVSREKKERFSLILESASTNQTSMYLCASSNLGSSYRGGRDLADTQYFGPGTRLTVL.

The chain carries TRBV18 and TRBJ2-1; possible D gene TRBD2, 5 bases. V was trimmed by 2 bases and J by 5 bases, leaving 16 bases between them. Germline CDR1 is KGHSH and CDR2 is LQKENI. CDR3 length: 16 amino acids. This CDR3 reads CASSPGALAGNNEQFF. CDR3 in DNA: TGTGCCAGCTCACCAGGAGCGCTAGCAGGAAACAATGAGCAGTTCTTC.